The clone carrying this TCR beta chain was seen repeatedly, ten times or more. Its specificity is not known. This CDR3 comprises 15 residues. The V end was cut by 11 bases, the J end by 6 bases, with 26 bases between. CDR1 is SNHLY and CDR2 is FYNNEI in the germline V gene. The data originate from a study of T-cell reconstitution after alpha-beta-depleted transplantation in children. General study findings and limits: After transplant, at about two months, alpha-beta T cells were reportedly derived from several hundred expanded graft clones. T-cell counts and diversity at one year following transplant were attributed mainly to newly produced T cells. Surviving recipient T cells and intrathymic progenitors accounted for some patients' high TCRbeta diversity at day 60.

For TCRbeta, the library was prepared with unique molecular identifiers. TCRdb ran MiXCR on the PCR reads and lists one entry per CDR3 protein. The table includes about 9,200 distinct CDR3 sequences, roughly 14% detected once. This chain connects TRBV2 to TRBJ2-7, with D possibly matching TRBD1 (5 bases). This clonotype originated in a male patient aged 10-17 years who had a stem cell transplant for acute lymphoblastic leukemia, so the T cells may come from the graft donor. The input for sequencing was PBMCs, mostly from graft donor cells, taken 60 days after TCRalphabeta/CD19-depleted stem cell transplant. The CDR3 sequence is CAGGLGRVDRGEQYF. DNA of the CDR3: TGTGCCGGTGGTTTGGGCAGGGTCGATCGAGGCGAGCAGTACTTC.